The 14 T cell receptor beta chains below all came from one sample that was sequenced in a study of CD8+ T cells in alopecia areata. RNA was extracted and reverse transcribed into cDNA as the sequencing template. Generated by immunoSEQ multiplex PCR, the TCRdb table keeps only in-frame clones and is missing some. The repertoire holds about 150,000 clones, with approximately 45% as singletons. Sequencing was performed on CD4+ T cells sorted from blood. All receptors derive from a human donor with alopecia areata.

This rearrangement joins TRBV28 to TRBJ2-5, with 7 bases lining up with TRBD1. The CDR3 loop spans 14 amino acids. The V gene end was trimmed by 6 bases and the J gene end by 7 bases; junction bases not matched to a gene: 11. CDR1 is MDHEN, CDR2 SYDVKM, per germline. The CDR3 here is CASSRDRRQGTQYF. CDR3 DNA sequence: TGTGCCAGCAGCCGGGACCGACGACAGGGGACCCAGTACTTC.

The chain couples TRBV7-9 to TRBJ2-7; D call uncertain. The CDR3 runs to 12 residues. Per germline, CDR1 SEHNR and CDR2 FQNEAQ (reference sequence). V lost 5 bases to trimming and J lost 3 bases, with 8 bases between them. CDR3 sequence (DNA): TGTGCCAGCAGCAGAACCGTCTACGAGCAGTACTTC. Protein: CASSRTVYEQYF.

The chain links TRBV29-1 to TRBJ1-2; 10 nucleotides align to TRBD1. CDR3 length: 12 amino acids. The germline gives CDR1 SQVTM, CDR2 ANQGSEA. V lost 4 bases to trimming and J lost 8 bases; unmatched junction nucleotides: 4. CDR3 in amino acids: CSVGDRGEGYTF. The CDR3 DNA sequence: TGCAGCGTTGGGGACAGGGGCGAGGGCTACACCTTC.

The chain is built from TRBV27 and TRBJ1-2; 7 bases align to TRBD1. V lost 5 bases, J lost 2 bases, and 11 bases stayed unmatched. The V gene's germline CDR1 is MNHEY and CDR2 SMNVEV (reference sequence). This CDR3 region has 16 residues. CDR3 sequence reads: CASSSNVARGNYGYTF. In DNA form, the CDR3 reads TGTGCCAGCAGTAGTAATGTGGCCAGGGGGAACTATGGCTACACCTTC.

J is TRBJ2-7 and V is TRBV23-1; TRBD1 is a possible D gene (6 bases). TRBV23-1 is marked as an open reading frame, function uncertain. Trimming shortened V by 2 bases and J by 4 bases, and 21 bases separated the two germline ends. The length of the CDR3 is 17 residues. The CDR3, as DNA: TGCGCCAGCAGTCAACCCCTGCAGTGGGGACAAGTTTACGAGCAGTACTTC. It yields the protein CASSQPLQWGQVYEQYF.

This clone showed up just a few times. The CDR3 sequence is CASTSTDTQYF. The CDR3 nucleotides read TGTGCCAGCACTTCCACAGATACGCAGTATTTT. The chain links TRBV28 to TRBJ2-3; no definite D call. This CDR3 region has 11 residues. The V end was cut by 7 bases, the J end by 2 bases, with 4 bases between. Germline V gives CDR1 MDHEN, CDR2 SYDVKM.

CDR3 region: CAWSVSANQPQHF. In DNA form, the CDR3 reads TGTGCCTGGAGTGTTTCGGCCAATCAGCCCCAGCATTTT. This rearrangement joins TRBV30 to TRBJ1-5; no firm D call. V was shortened by 0 bases and J by 3 bases, with 6 bases between the two germline ends. This CDR3 is 13 amino acids long. Germline assignment: CDR1 GTSNPN and CDR2 SVGIG (reference sequence).

The J gene is TRBJ2-7, the V gene TRBV28, with D possibly TRBD2 on 6 matching bases. The V end was cut by 3 bases, the J end by 0 bases, with 9 bases between. From germline, CDR1 is MDHEN and CDR2 SYDVKM. This CDR3 comprises 14 residues. The CDR3: CASSLSGFSYEQYF. DNA of the CDR3: TGTGCCAGCAGTTTGAGCGGGTTCTCCTACGAGCAGTACTTC.

The count of this clone is one. This chain joins TRBV23-1 and TRBJ2-5, with D possibly matching TRBD1 (6 bases). TRBV23-1 is annotated as an ORF whose role is uncertain. Trimming removed 4 bases at V and 1 base at J, with 10 bases between. The CDR3 totals 14 residues. CDR3 in amino acids: CASSPGTIQETQYF. In DNA form, the CDR3 reads TGCGCCAGCAGTCCCGGGACAATCCAAGAGACCCAGTACTTC.

This clone occurred a few times. This rearrangement joins TRBV28 to TRBJ2-7; no clear D gene. V was pared by 6 bases and J by 4 bases, with 10 bases between. This CDR3 is built from 12 residues. Looked up from germline, CDR1 is MDHEN and CDR2 is SYDVKM. This CDR3 is CASSRYGYEQYF. In DNA form, the CDR3 reads TGTGCCAGCAGCCGATACGGTTACGAGCAGTACTTC. The variable domain in full, completed from reference TRBV28 and TRBJ2-7, reads DVKVTQSSRYLVKRTGEKVFLECVQDMDHENMFWYRQDPGLGLRLIYFSYDVKMKEKGDIPEGYSVSREKKERFSLILESASTNQTSMYLCASSRYGYEQYFGPGTRLTVT.

This sequence joins TRBV28 and TRBJ2-2; D not certain. Germline CDR1 is MDHEN and CDR2 is SYDVKM. V was shortened by 6 bases and J by 9 bases, with 8 bases between the two germline ends. This CDR3 is built from 11 residues. Written as DNA, the CDR3 is TGTGCCAGCAGGACACCGAGGGAGCTGTTTTTT. It translates to CASRTPRELFF.

This sequence joins TRBV28 and TRBJ1-2, with no clear D. CDR1 is MDHEN and CDR2 is SYDVKM in the germline V gene. This CDR3 contains 13 residues. With 6 bases removed from V and 4 bases from J, the gap between germline ends came to 12 bases. The CDR3 protein is CASSLGSGYGYTF. The CDR3 coding sequence is TGTGCCAGCAGCTTGGGTAGTGGCTATGGCTACACCTTC.

With regard to this clone: The same CDR3 is also encoded by other DNA sequences in this sample. The chain has TRBV28 and TRBJ2-5; D might be TRBD2 (5 bases). The germline gives CDR1 MDHEN, CDR2 SYDVKM. The CDR3 contains 12 residues. Trimming pared 4 bases from V and 2 bases from J, leaving 5 bases between. Here the CDR3 reads CASSSGQETQYF. The DNA of the CDR3 is TGTGCCAGCAGTTCGGGGCAAGAGACCCAGTACTTC.

The chain couples TRBV6-5 to TRBJ1-2, with D unclear. The length of the CDR3 is 13 residues. V was cut by 2 bases and J by 3 bases, with 7 bases left in between. Germline loops: CDR1 MNHEY, CDR2 SVGAGI. This CDR3 reads CASSYRTYYGYTF. The CDR3 DNA reads TGTGCCAGCAGTTACCGTACTTACTATGGCTACACCTTC.